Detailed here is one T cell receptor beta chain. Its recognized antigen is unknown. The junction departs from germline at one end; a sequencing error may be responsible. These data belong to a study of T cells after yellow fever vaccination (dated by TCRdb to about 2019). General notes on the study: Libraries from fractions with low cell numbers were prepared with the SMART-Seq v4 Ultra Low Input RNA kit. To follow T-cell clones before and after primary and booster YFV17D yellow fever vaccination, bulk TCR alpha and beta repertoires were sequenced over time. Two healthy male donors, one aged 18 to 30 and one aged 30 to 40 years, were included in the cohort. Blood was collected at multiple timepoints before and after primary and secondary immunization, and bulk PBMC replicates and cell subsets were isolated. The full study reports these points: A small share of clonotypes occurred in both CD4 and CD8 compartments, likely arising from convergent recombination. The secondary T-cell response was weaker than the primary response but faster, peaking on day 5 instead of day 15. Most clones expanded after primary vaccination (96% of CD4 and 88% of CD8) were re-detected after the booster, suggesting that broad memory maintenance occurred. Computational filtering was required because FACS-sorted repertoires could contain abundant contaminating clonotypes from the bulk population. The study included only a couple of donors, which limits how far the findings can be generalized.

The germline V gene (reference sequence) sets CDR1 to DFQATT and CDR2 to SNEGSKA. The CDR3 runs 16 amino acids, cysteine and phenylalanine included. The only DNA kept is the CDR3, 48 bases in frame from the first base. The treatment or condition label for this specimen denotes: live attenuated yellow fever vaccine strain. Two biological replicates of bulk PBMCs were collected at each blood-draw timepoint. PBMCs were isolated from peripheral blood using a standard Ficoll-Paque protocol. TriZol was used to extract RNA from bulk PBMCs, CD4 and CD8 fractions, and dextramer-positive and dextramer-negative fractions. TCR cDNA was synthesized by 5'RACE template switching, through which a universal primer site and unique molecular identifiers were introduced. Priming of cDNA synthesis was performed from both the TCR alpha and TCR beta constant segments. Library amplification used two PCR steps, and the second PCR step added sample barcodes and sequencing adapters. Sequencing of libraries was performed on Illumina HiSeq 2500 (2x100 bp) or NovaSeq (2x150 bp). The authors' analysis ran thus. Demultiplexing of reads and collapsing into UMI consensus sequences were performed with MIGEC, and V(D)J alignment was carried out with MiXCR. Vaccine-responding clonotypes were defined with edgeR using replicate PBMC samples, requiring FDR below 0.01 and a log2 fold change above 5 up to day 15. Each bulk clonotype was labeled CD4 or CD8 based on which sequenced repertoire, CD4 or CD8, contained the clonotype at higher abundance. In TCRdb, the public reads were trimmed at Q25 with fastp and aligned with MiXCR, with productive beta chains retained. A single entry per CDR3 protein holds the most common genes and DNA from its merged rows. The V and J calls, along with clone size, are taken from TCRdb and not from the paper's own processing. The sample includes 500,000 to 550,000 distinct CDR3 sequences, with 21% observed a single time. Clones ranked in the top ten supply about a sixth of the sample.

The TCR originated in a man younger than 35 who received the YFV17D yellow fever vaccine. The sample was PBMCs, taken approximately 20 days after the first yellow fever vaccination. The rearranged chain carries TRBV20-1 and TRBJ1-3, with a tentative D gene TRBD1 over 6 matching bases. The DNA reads TGCTGTGCTAGAGAAGGGGGGACTAACCCTGGAAACACCATATATTTT. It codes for CCAREGGTNPGNTIYF.